A single sample is the source of the 16 T cell receptor beta chains below, sequenced in a study of beta chain features in type 1 diabetes. Study results and limitations: A moderate, significant TCRB CDR3 shortening appeared in type 1 diabetes across four CD4+ subsets.

Expressed TCRB transcripts were sequenced, since all the RNA that had been isolated was reverse transcribed. TCRdb keeps only in-frame clones here, not all; method: immunoSEQ multiplex PCR. The repertoire has tens of thousands of clones, around half of them found once; the top ten carry 0.25% to 0.35%. The antigens these receptors bind are not known. Material: stem cell memory CD4+ T cells from blood. All receptors derive from a man aged 25 to 40 with type 1 diabetes.

In its sample, this clone was seen a few times. J is TRBJ2-2 and V is TRBV15, with TRBD1 identical over 8 bases. In germline, CDR1 is LNHNV, CDR2 YYDKDF (reference sequence). This CDR3 contains 17 residues. Germline trimming cut 2 bases from V and 0 bases from J; bases unmatched to any gene: 5. CDR3 DNA sequence: TGTGCCACCAGCAGACCGGGACAGGACTCGAACACCGGGGAGCTGTTTTTT. Its translation: CATSRPGQDSNTGELFF.

A single count supports this clone. The V and J genes are TRBV5-6 and TRBJ2-1; 8 bases line up with TRBD1. The J segment lost 7 bases and the V segment lost 4 bases, leaving 22 bases of the junction unmatched. This CDR3 comprises 19 residues. Germline V gives CDR1 SGHDT, CDR2 YYEEEE. This chain's CDR3 is CASSISGRQGRRSGNEQFF. CDR3 sequence (DNA): TGTGCCAGCAGCATAAGTGGGAGACAGGGGCGTAGATCGGGGAATGAGCAGTTCTTC.

This clone was counted a few times. J is TRBJ1-2 and V is TRBV29-1; D possibly corresponds to TRBD1 (6 bases). The CDR3 has 14 amino acids. The germline V gene has CDR1 SQVTM and CDR2 ANQGSEA. Deletions cut 4 bases from V and 3 bases from J, with 15 bases between. CDR3 sequence (DNA): TGCAGCGTTGGAGAGGGAGGGGGTGACTATGGCTACACCTTC. This encodes CSVGEGGGDYGYTF.

This chain joins TRBV7-2 and TRBJ1-5; D unclear. The CDR3 consists of 13 residues. V gave up 0 bases and J gave up 6 bases, with 6 bases separating them. Looked up from germline, CDR1 is SGHTA and CDR2 is FQGNSA. CDR3 loop: CASSLASFQPQHF. DNA of the CDR3: TGTGCCAGCAGCTTAGCCAGTTTTCAGCCCCAGCATTTT.

The rearrangement links TRBV6-5 to TRBJ2-1; tentative D call: TRBD1 (6 bases). The CDR3 has 15 amino acids. CDR1 is MNHEY, CDR2 SVGAGI, per germline. V dropped 4 bases and J dropped 4 bases, with 14 bases sitting between them. As DNA, the CDR3 is TGTGCCAGCAGTTCTCAGCAGGGGCTATACAATGAGCAGTTCTTC. The encoded protein is CASSSQQGLYNEQFF.

The chain combines TRBV2 with TRBJ2-3, with 8 bases lining up with TRBD1. V was clipped by 7 bases and J by 3 bases; unmatched bases: 3. CDR1 and CDR2 from the germline V gene are SNHLY and FYNNEI. The CDR3 totals 13 residues. CDR3 loop: CASNGQGTDTQYF. CDR3 in DNA: TGTGCCAGCAACGGACAGGGAACAGATACGCAGTATTTT.

With regard to this clone: A read error may produce the germline difference seen at one junction end. The rearrangement joins TRBV7-7 to TRBJ2-1; the match to TRBD1 covers 10 bases. The CDR3 has 13 amino acids. The germline V gene encodes CDR1 SSHAT and CDR2 FNYEAQ (reference sequence). The chain's CDR3 is CASSLGQGNEQFF. The CDR3 DNA sequence: TGTGCTAGCAGTTTGGGACAGGGGAATGAGCAGTTCTTC.

This clone occurred a few times. The chain combines TRBV19 with TRBJ2-7; 9 nucleotides align to TRBD2. Losses at the gene ends were 8 bases for V and 6 bases for J; bases not matched to a gene: 11. Germline values: CDR1 LNHDA, CDR2 SQIVND (reference sequence). The CDR3 sequence is 14 residues long. Here the CDR3 reads CASSPGLAFSEQYF. CDR3 in DNA: TGTGCCAGTTCACCGGGACTAGCTTTCTCCGAGCAGTACTTC.

The genes are TRBV7-9 and TRBJ1-3; 7 nucleotides match TRBD1. This CDR3 is 15 amino acids long. CDR1 SEHNR and CDR2 FQNEAQ come from the germline V gene (reference sequence). Trimming removed 1 base from V and 1 base from J; junction bases left unmatched: 1. This CDR3 reads CASSLGQGSGNTIYF. CDR3 coding DNA: TGTGCCAGCAGCTTAGGACAGGGATCTGGAAACACCATATATTTT.

The V gene is TRBV7-9, the J gene TRBJ2-6; 10 bases align to TRBD1. CDR1 is SEHNR, CDR2 FQNEAQ, per germline (reference sequence). The junction had 9 bases not matched to a gene; V was cut back by 10 bases and J by 0 bases. This CDR3 has 17 residues. This CDR3 reads CAKDRGVGISGANVLTF. The CDR3 DNA is TGTGCCAAGGACAGGGGGGTTGGGATCTCTGGGGCCAACGTCCTGACTTTC.

The V and J genes are TRBV6-1 and TRBJ2-5; weak D call: TRBD2 (5 bases). CDR3 size: 13 residues. The germline V gene has CDR1 MNHNS and CDR2 SASEGT. V was pared by 6 bases and J by 4 bases, with 12 bases between. CDR3 sequence (DNA): TGTGCCAGCAGGCCCGGAGCGGCAGAGACCCAGTACTTC. Translating it yields CASRPGAAETQYF.

This chain joins TRBV7-6 and TRBJ1-1, with D possibly TRBD1 on 6 matching bases. V was pared by 1 base and J by 2 bases, with 11 bases between. Germline lookup yields CDR1 SGHVS and CDR2 FNYEAQ. There are 15 residues in the CDR3. CDR3 residues: CASSLGAGVNTEAFF. In DNA, the CDR3 is TGTGCCAGCAGCTTAGGCGCAGGGGTTAACACTGAAGCTTTCTTT. The full variable domain, rest sourced from reference TRBV7-6 and TRBJ1-1, is GAGVSQSPRYKVTKRGQDVALRCDPISGHVSLYWYRQALGQGPEFLTYFNYEAQQDKSGLPNDRFSAERPEGSISTLTIQRTEQRDSAMYRCASSLGAGVNTEAFFGQGTRLTVV.

The chain combines TRBV4-2 with TRBJ2-1; possible D gene TRBD2, 5 bases. This CDR3 has 16 amino acids. The V gene's germline CDR1 is LGHNA and CDR2 YNFKEQ. Trimming left V 1 base short and J 2 bases short, with 12 bases between. The CDR3, as DNA: TGTGCCAGCAGCCAAGTCGGAGGACCCGCCTACAATGAGCAGTTCTTC. This sequence encodes CASSQVGGPAYNEQFF.

This clone was counted a few times. The chain uses TRBV6-1 and TRBJ2-2; D perhaps matches TRBD2 (7 bases). From germline, CDR1 is MNHNS and CDR2 SASEGT. This CDR3 region has 14 residues. The V and J ends lost 8 bases and 3 bases respectively, with 13 bases between them. CDR3 sequence reads: CASRTGRDTGELFF. DNA of the CDR3: TGTGCCAGCCGAACAGGGAGGGACACCGGGGAGCTGTTTTTT.

The chain combines TRBV6-5 with TRBJ2-7; D may be TRBD2 (6 bases). Looked up from germline, CDR1 is MNHEY and CDR2 is SVGAGI. This CDR3 contains 13 residues. V was pared by 4 bases and J by 7 bases, with 14 bases between. This chain's CDR3 is CASSFRGFGEQYF. The CDR3 DNA follows: TGTGCCAGCAGTTTCCGGGGGTTCGGGGAGCAGTACTTC.

The V gene is TRBV4-1, the J gene TRBJ2-7, with a weak D call TRBD1 (6 bases). Trimming took 4 bases from V and 5 from J, leaving 18 bases between them. This CDR3 is 15 amino acids long. Germline V lookup: CDR1 MGHRA, CDR2 YSYEKL. CDR3 nucleotide sequence: TGCGCCAGCAGCCCCGGAAGGGGGATAAGCCACGAGCAGTACTTC. It specifies CASSPGRGISHEQYF.